This TCR beta chain was found in a study of T cell changes during pregnancy in multiple sclerosis. Germline lookup yields CDR1 SGHNT and CDR2 YENEEA. The CDR3 runs to 15 residues. V was cut by 1 base and J by 4 bases, with 13 bases left in between. This clone was seen a single time. Here immunoSEQ multiplex PCR was the method, and the copy in TCRdb shows in-frame clones only, minus some. The table records roughly 50,000 clones, 90% to 95% of them present only once. The chain links TRBV11-3 to TRBJ1-1, with D unclear. Material: CD4+ T cells from peripheral blood mononuclear cells, obtained after pregnancy. The sequence was obtained from a female donor with multiple sclerosis, enrolled in a pregnancy study. The CDR3 bases are TGTGCCAGCAGCTTAGCGCGGGGTTGGGGCACTGAAGCTTTCTTT. As protein: CASSLARGWGTEAFF.